This T cell receptor (beta chain) was obtained from a study of blood T cell repertoires in COVID-19. About the research overall: Whether acute or convalescent, the COVID-19 samples came from the United States, Italy and Spain. Nucleic acid was either cDNA or gDNA, and it came from T cells, B-cell-depleted T cells, or PBMCs.

Germline V gene lookup returns CDR1 MGHRA and CDR2 YSYEKL. The CDR3 runs 16 residues. Unmatched junction bases numbered 5, after V lost 4 bases and J lost 0 bases. In the authors' workflow: By means of reference gene primer amplification, nucleated cell counts were estimated. The table came from immunoSEQ multiplex PCR; TCRdb's copy has only in-frame clones and leaves some out. V, J and clone size were drawn from that table, and D and trimming were deduced from the DNA. The sample has some 250,000 clones; about nine tenths are singletons. The sequence was obtained from a young man who had recovered from COVID-19. The chain joins TRBV4-1 to TRBJ2-4; 8 nucleotides align to TRBD2. Specimen: peripheral blood. CDR3 region: CASSLLGGVAKNIQYF. The CDR3 coding sequence is TGCGCCAGCAGCCTTCTCGGGGGGGTAGCCAAAAACATTCAGTACTTC.